The present T cell receptor (beta chain) was sequenced within a study of PD-L1 blockade in urothelial cancer. Study as a whole: Across blood samples, T cells had a median count of about 150,000.

Synthetic TCR analog templates were spiked into each PCR. Libraries were prepared by immunoSEQ multiplex PCR; TCRdb keeps only in-frame clonotypes and omits some of them. The sample contains approximately 90,000 clones, under 90% of which appear only once. Time point given: pretreatment peripheral blood. The patients had locally advanced or metastatic urothelial carcinoma. Looked up from germline, CDR1 is SGHRS and CDR2 is YFSETQ. Trimming cost V 5 bases and J 1 base; bases outside gene matches: 0. The CDR3 consists of 13 residues. This clonotype was sampled from a man aged 60 to 69 with urothelial cancer. This sequence joins TRBV5-1 and TRBJ2-5, with TRBD1 identical over 9 bases. The material sequenced was PBMCs, taken around atezolizumab (anti-PD-L1) treatment. Here the CDR3 reads CASRTGGQETQYF. CDR3 nucleotide sequence: TGCGCCAGCAGGACAGGGGGCCAAGAGACCCAGTACTTC.